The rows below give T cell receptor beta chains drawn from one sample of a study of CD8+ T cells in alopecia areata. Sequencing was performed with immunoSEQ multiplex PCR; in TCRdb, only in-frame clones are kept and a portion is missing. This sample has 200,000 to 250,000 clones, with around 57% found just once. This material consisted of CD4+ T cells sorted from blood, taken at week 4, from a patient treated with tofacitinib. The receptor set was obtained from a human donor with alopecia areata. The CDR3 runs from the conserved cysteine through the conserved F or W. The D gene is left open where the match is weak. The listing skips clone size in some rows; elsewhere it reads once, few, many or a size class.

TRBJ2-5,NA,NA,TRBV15,CATSAGVAETQYF,TGTGCCACCAGTGCCGGGGTTGCGGAGACCCAGTACTTC
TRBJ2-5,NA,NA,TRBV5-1,CASSLDIWGGPYF,TGCGCCAGCAGCTTGGATATCTGGGGTGGTCCTTACTTC
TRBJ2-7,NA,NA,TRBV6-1,CASSERLPYEQYF,TGTGCCAGCAGCGAGAGGTTGCCTTACGAGCAGTACTTC
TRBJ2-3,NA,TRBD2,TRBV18,CASSRKTSGGSGDTQYF,TGTGCCAGCTCACGTAAGACTAGCGGGGGATCGGGAGATACGCAGTATTTT
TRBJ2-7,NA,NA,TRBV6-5,CASSYGTASSYEQYF,TGTGCCAGCAGTTACGGGACTGCGAGCTCCTACGAGCAGTACTTC
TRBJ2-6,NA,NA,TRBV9,CASSSGTLGANVLTF,TGTGCCAGCAGCTCCGGGACACTTGGGGCCAACGTCCTGACTTTC
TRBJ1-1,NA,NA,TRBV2,CASSVWTANTEAFF,TGTGCCAGCAGTGTCTGGACAGCTAACACTGAAGCTTTCTTT
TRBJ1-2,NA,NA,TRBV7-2,CASSPEESYGYTF,TGTGCCAGCAGCCCGGAGGAGTCCTATGGCTACACCTTC
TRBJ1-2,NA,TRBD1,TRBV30,CAWSPRQGRYGYTF,TGTGCCTGGAGTCCACGACAGGGACGCTATGGCTACACCTTC
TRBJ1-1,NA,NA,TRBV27,CASSFAFMNTEAFF,TGTGCCAGCAGTTTTGCGTTCATGAACACTGAAGCTTTCTTT
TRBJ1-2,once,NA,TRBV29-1,CSVDRSYGYTF,TGCAGCGTTGACAGGTCCTATGGCTACACCTTC
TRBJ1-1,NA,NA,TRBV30,CAWRRRDRRAAEAFF,TGTGCCTGGAGACGTCGTGACAGGCGGGCGGCTGAAGCTTTCTTT
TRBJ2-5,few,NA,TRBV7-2,CASSFFTETQYF,TGTGCCAGCAGCTTTTTCACCGAGACCCAGTACTTC
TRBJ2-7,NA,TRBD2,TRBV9,CASSVGLAGALRHEQYF,TGTGCCAGCAGCGTAGGATTAGCGGGGGCCCTTCGCCACGAGCAGTACTTC
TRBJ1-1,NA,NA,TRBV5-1,CASSPTDLSSTEAFF,TGCGCCAGCAGCCCAACAGACCTCTCGAGTACTGAAGCTTTCTTT
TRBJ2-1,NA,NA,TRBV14,CASSLGPRDPKQFF,TGTGCCAGCAGCCTCGGACCACGGGATCCCAAGCAGTTCTTC
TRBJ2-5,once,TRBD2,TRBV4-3,CASSQEFGAGGRQETQYF,TGCGCCAGCAGCCAAGAATTTGGAGCGGGGGGGCGTCAAGAGACCCAGTACTTC
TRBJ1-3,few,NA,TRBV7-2,CASSLALQGTTIYF,TGTGCCAGCAGCTTAGCGCTACAGGGTACGACCATATATTTT
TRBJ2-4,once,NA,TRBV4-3,CASSPEGFEGNIQYF,TGCGCCAGCAGCCCGGAGGGGTTTGAGGGGAACATTCAGTACTTC
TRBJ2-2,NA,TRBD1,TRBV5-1,CASSLRDSSTGELFF,TGCGCCAGCAGCTTGCGGGACAGTTCCACCGGGGAGCTGTTTTTT
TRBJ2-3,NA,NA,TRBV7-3,CASSLTGLSTDTQYF,TGTGCCAGCAGCTTAACTGGACTAAGCACAGATACGCAGTATTTT
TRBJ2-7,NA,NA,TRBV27,CASSSQGRLPSYEQYF,TGTGCCAGCAGTTCGCAGGGGAGATTACCCTCCTACGAGCAGTACTTC
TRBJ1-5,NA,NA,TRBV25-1,CASSEGNQPQHF,TGTGCCAGCAGTGAAGGTAATCAGCCCCAGCATTTT
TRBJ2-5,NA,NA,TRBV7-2,CASSLVPDSQETQYF,TGTGCCAGCAGCTTAGTGCCTGACAGCCAAGAGACCCAGTACTTC
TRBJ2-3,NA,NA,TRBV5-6,CASSFLGISTDTQYF,TGTGCCAGCAGCTTTCTCGGCATCAGCACAGATACGCAGTATTTT
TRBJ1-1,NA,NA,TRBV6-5,CASRRQSNTEAFF,TGTGCCAGCAGACGACAGTCGAACACTGAAGCTTTCTTT
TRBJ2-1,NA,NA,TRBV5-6,CASSAAGDLHNEQFF,TGTGCCAGCAGCGCCGCAGGGGATCTACACAATGAGCAGTTCTTC
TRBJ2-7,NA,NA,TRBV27,CASSSINTLTGNEQYF,TGTGCCAGCAGTTCTATTAATACCCTTACAGGGAACGAGCAGTACTTC
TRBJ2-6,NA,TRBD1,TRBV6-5,CASSTDRDGVLTF,TGTGCCAGCAGTACCGACAGGGATGGGGTCCTGACTTTC
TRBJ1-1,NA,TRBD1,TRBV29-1,CSVAGRQGSTEAFF,TGCAGCGTTGCTGGGCGACAGGGGAGCACTGAAGCTTTCTTT
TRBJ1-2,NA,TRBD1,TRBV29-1,CSVHVPGQGYYGYTF,TGCAGCGTTCACGTCCCGGGACAGGGATACTATGGCTACACCTTC
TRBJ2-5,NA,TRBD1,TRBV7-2,CASSLVMDRGQETQYF,TGTGCCAGCAGCTTAGTCATGGACAGGGGGCAGGAGACCCAGTACTTC
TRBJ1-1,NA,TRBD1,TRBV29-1,CSVEARGPTEAFF,TGCAGCGTTGAAGCCAGGGGGCCCACTGAAGCTTTCTTT
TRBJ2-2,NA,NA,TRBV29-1,CSVGRTGELFF,TGCAGCGTTGGTAGAACCGGGGAGCTGTTTTTT
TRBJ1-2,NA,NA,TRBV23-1,CASSQLGGAAYGYTF,TGCGCCAGCAGTCAATTGGGGGGGGCTGCCTATGGCTACACCTTC
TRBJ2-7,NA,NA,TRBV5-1,CASSLDHEQYF,TGCGCCAGCAGCTTGGACCACGAGCAGTACTTC
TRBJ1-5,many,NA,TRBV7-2,CASSLLGTVGNQPQHF,TGTGCCAGCAGCTTATTGGGGACGGTGGGGAATCAGCCCCAGCATTTT
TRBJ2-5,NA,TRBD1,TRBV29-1,CSVERQGETQYF,TGCAGCGTTGAAAGACAGGGGGAGACCCAGTACTTC
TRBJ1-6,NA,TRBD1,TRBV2,CASSPGQGPNGRVNSPLHF,TGTGCCAGCAGTCCGGGACAGGGGCCCAACGGTAGAGTTAATTCACCCCTCCACTTT
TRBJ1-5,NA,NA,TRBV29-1,CSVGFGNQPQHF,TGCAGCGTCGGATTCGGCAATCAGCCCCAGCATTTT
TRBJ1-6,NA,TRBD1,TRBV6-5,CASSYPTGTGNSPLHF,TGTGCCAGCAGTTACCCGACCGGGACAGGGAATTCACCCCTCCACTTT
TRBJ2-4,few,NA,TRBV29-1,CSVRDTTPKNIQYF,TGCAGCGTCCGGGACACGACCCCCAAAAACATTCAGTACTTC
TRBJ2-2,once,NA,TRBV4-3,CASSQDGRTGELFF,TGCGCCAGCAGCCAAGATGGGAGGACCGGGGAGCTGTTTTTT
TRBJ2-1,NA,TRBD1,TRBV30,CAWSAGQGFSYNEQFF,TGTGCCTGGAGCGCAGGACAGGGGTTCTCCTACAATGAGCAGTTCTTC
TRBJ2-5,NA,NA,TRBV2,CASSDGRRVEETQYF,TGTGCCAGCAGTGATGGGAGGCGAGTGGAAGAGACCCAGTACTTC
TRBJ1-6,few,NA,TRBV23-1,CARRVKVGECSPLHF,TGCGCCAGACGAGTCAAGGTGGGGGAATGCTCACCCCTCCACTTT